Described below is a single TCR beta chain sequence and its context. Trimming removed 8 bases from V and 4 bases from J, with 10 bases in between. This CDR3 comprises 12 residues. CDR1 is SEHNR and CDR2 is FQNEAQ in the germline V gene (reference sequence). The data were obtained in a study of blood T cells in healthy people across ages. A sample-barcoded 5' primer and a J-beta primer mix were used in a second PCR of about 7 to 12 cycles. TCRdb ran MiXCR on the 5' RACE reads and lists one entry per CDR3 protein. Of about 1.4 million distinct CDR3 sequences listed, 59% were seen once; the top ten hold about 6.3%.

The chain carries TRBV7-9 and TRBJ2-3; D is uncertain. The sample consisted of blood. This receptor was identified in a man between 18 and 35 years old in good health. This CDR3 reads CASHRAADTQYF. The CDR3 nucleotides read TGTGCCAGCCATCGCGCAGCAGATACGCAGTATTTT.